This T cell receptor beta chain originates from a study of blood T cell repertoires in COVID-19. Study context: Sites in the United States, Italy and Spain provided acute and convalescent COVID-19 samples. T cells, B-cell-depleted T cells, or PBMCs supplied cDNA or gDNA.

In the original analysis: The authors estimated nucleated cell counts from reference gene primer amplification. Sequenced by immunoSEQ multiplex PCR; TCRdb stores in-frame clones only, minus some. The DNA was the basis for D and trimming; V, J and clone size are from that table. The table shows 350,000 to 450,000 clones, with around 87% occurring only once. Patients in Seattle were enrolled during active infection, then followed longitudinally. The CDR3 loop spans 21 amino acids. Germline values: CDR1 SGHTA, CDR2 FQGTGA. Trimming cost V 5 bases and J 0 bases; bases outside gene matches: 15. The specimen sequenced was peripheral blood. J is TRBJ2-3 and V is TRBV7-3, with 15 bases fitting TRBD2. This TCR came from a woman aged 55-70 years with COVID-19, enrolled during active disease. The CDR3: CASSPWTGLAGGLSSTDTQYF. The CDR3 DNA reads TGTGCCAGCAGCCCCTGGACGGGACTAGCGGGGGGACTTTCTAGCACAGATACGCAGTATTTT.